This TCR beta chain was sequenced in a study of T cell responses to AZD1222 COVID-19 vaccine. Study-wide context: Pooling of second doses given at about 4 or about 12 weeks was done.

A note on this clone: Its antigen is as yet unknown.

Data came from immunoSEQ multiplex PCR; TCRdb stores just in-frame clones and leaves some out. The table has fewer than 200,000 clones, around 94% seen once; the top ten hold 8% to 13%. Trimming took off 4 bases at V and 9 bases at J, with 14 bases between the two ends. The germline gives CDR1 SGHDT, CDR2 YYEEEE. The CDR3 covers 13 residues. Broader study findings: The peak T cell response came first, and repertoires were sampled only after it.

Specimen: peripheral blood, collected on day 0 of AZD1222 vaccination. The chain employs TRBV5-6 and TRBJ2-1; D possibly corresponds to TRBD2 (6 bases). The TCR was taken from an adult in good health. The CDR3 nucleotides are TGTGCCAGCAGCCCCGGGACTGCCAGTGAGCAGTTCTTC. This translates into CASSPGTASEQFF.